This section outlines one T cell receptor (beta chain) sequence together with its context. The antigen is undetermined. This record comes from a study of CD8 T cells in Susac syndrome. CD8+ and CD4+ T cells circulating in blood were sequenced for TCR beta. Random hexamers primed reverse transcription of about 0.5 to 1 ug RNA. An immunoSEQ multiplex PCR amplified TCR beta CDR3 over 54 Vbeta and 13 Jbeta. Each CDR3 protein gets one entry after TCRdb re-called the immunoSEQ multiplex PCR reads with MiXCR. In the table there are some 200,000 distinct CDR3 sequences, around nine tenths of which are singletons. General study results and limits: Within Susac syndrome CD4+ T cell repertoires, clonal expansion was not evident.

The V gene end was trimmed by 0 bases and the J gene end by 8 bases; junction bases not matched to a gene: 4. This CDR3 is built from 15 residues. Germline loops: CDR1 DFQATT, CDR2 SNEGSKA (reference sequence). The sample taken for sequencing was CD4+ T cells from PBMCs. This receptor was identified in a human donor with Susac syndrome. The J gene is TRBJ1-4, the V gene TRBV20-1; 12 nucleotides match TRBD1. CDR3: CSARDLGTGGEKLFF. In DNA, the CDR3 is TGCAGTGCTAGAGATCTAGGGACAGGGGGCGAAAAACTGTTTTTT.